This T cell receptor beta chain was obtained from a study of Tregs in tolerant kidney transplant recipients. Here immunoSEQ multiplex PCR was the method, and the copy in TCRdb shows in-frame clones only, minus some. The table records around 230,000 clones, roughly 84% of them present only once. The CDR3 is 15 amino acids. Germline CDR1 and CDR2: SNHLY and FYNNEI. Between the trimmed V and J ends, which lost 6 bases and 5 bases, there was a span of 18 bases. The sample was CD4+ T cells from blood. The chain recombines TRBV2 with TRBJ2-3, with D unresolved. The TCR comes from a human donor in good health. CDR3 sequence: CASRDRVPMKDTQYF. The DNA of the CDR3 is TGTGCCAGCAGAGACCGGGTCCCGATGAAAGATACGCAGTATTTT. Complete variable domain (other parts from reference TRBV2 and TRBJ2-3): EPEVTQTPSHQVTQMGQEVILRCVPISNHLYFYWYRQILGQKVEFLVSFYNNEISEKSEIFDDQFSVERPDGSNFTLKIRSTKLEDSAMYFCASRDRVPMKDTQYFGPGTRLTVL.